The T cell receptor beta chain under discussion was sequenced for a study of OX40 agonist ivuxolimab in advanced cancers. Study overall: Under the entry rules, prior anti-PD-1, anti-PD-L1 or anti-CTLA-4 therapy was allowed, and about 40% had some. Study results and limitations: CD8+ T cells were the subset that, on average, had more expanded clones than CD4+.

TCRdb keeps only in-frame clones here, not all; method: immunoSEQ multiplex PCR. The table lists some 39,000 clones, about 87% of them singletons. The length of the CDR3 is 18 residues. With 1 base clipped from V and 5 bases from J, the junction kept 12 bases outside the gene matches. Per the germline V gene, CDR1 is SGHTS and CDR2 is YDEGEE. As to this clone: As yet, its antigen is unknown.

This chain links TRBV5-8 with TRBJ2-1, with 10 nucleotides matching TRBD2. This clonotype was sampled from an adult with an advanced solid tumor such as melanoma, head and neck, liver or kidney cancer. Sequenced here: CD4+ or CD8+ T cells sorted from blood, sampled in a trial of the OX40 agonist ivuxolimab. The DNA of the CDR3 is TGTGCCAGCAGCTTGTCCGTGAGCGGGAGGGTTAGGGACAATGAGCAGTTCTTC. This gives the protein CASSLSVSGRVRDNEQFF.